These 21 T cell receptor beta chains share one sample of origin, sequenced in a study of cytomegalovirus exposure and HLA in healthy donors. Primers included in the PCR were 60 Vbeta and 13 Jbeta primers. Clones were read by immunoSEQ multiplex PCR, and TCRdb kept only the in-frame ones, dropping some. The table shows 150,000 to 200,000 clones, with around 77% occurring only once. The sequenced sample was PBMCs. The receptors come from a man in his sixties in good health and CMV-seronegative.

This chain connects TRBV11-2 to TRBJ1-5; no clear D gene. Per germline, CDR1 SGHAT and CDR2 FQNNGV. Between the trimmed V and J ends, which lost 2 bases and 2 bases, there was a span of 10 bases. The CDR3 is made up of 15 amino acids. CDR3 in amino acids: CASSLNAGGNQPQHF. In DNA form, the CDR3 reads TGTGCCAGCAGCTTAAACGCAGGTGGCAATCAGCCCCAGCATTTT.

The J gene is TRBJ2-1, the V gene TRBV5-4; 12 bases agree with TRBD2. This CDR3 is 17 amino acids long. The V gene end was trimmed by 4 bases and the J gene end by 3 bases; junction bases not matched to a gene: 8. Germline loops: CDR1 SGHNT, CDR2 YYREEE (reference sequence). CDR3 sequence: CASSQGLAGSGYNEQFF. The CDR3 coding sequence is TGTGCCAGCAGCCAAGGACTAGCGGGATCAGGCTACAATGAGCAGTTCTTC.

This clone was seen a handful of times. Germline and junction disagree at one end, which may indicate a read error. The rearrangement uses TRBV23-1 and TRBJ1-5; 7 positions match TRBD1. TRBV23-1 is an ORF, with its function uncertain. This CDR3 is built from 20 residues. The DNA of the CDR3 is TGCGCCAGCAGTCAAGACAACTTTACAGGGGACCGCACCGGCAATCAGCCCCAGAATTTT. Amino acids: CASSQDNFTGDRTGNQPQNF.

This chain uses TRBV29-1 with TRBJ2-4; no reliable D call. V was trimmed by 7 bases and J by 2 bases, leaving 12 bases between them. Germline V lookup: CDR1 SQVTM, CDR2 ANQGSEA. This CDR3 has 13 amino acids. CDR3 in amino acids: CSAVQRPKNIQYF. CDR3 sequence (DNA): TGCAGCGCCGTACAGAGACCCAAAAACATTCAGTACTTC.

V usage is TRBV29-1 and J usage is TRBJ2-7, with no clear D. The CDR3 contains 13 residues. Germline V gives CDR1 SQVTM, CDR2 ANQGSEA. The V and J ends lost 4 bases and 1 base respectively, with 11 bases between them. In nucleotides, the CDR3 is TGCAGCGTTGTGGAGAGTCTGTCCTACGAGCAGTACTTC. It specifies CSVVESLSYEQYF.

The genes are TRBV30 and TRBJ2-7; D may be TRBD1 (6 bases). This CDR3 spans 12 amino acids. In germline, CDR1 is GTSNPN, CDR2 SVGIG (reference sequence). Trimming cost V 2 bases and J 6 bases, with 11 bases left between them. The CDR3 sequence: CAWSWTDGEQYF. In DNA, the CDR3 is TGTGCCTGGAGTTGGACAGACGGCGAGCAGTACTTC.

This chain connects TRBV18 to TRBJ1-1; D gene ambiguous. The V end lost 3 bases, the J end lost 0 bases, and 11 bases lay between the germline ends. This CDR3 comprises 15 residues. Germline values: CDR1 KGHSH, CDR2 LQKENI. The CDR3 spells CASSPAGNMNTEAFF. The CDR3 DNA follows: TGTGCCAGCTCACCGGCGGGTAATATGAACACTGAAGCTTTCTTT.

The chain couples TRBV5-1 to TRBJ2-1; 7 bases line up with TRBD1. CDR1 and CDR2 (germline): SGHRS, YFSETQ. Losses at the gene ends were 5 bases for V and 4 bases for J; bases not matched to a gene: 9. CDR3 size: 15 residues. CDR3 loop: CASSKPGTEYNEQFF. CDR3 coding DNA: TGCGCCAGCAGTAAACCCGGGACAGAATACAATGAGCAGTTCTTC.

The CDR3 bases are TGTGCCAGCAGTCCTCAGCGGGGGTCAGATACGCAGTATTTT. This gives the protein CASSPQRGSDTQYF. The chain carries TRBV27 and TRBJ2-3; 8 nucleotides align to TRBD2. CDR1 and CDR2 from the germline V gene are MNHEY and SMNVEV (reference sequence). The CDR3 is made up of 14 amino acids. Trimming took 5 bases from V and 4 from J; bases not matched to a gene: 5.

This clone was seen just once. The rearrangement joins TRBV5-1 to TRBJ2-5, with TRBD2 matching 8 bases. V was pared by 2 bases and J by 5 bases, with 14 bases of the junction left unmatched. The CDR3 length is 17 residues. Germline V gene sequence: CDR1 SGHRS, CDR2 YFSETQ. The CDR3: CASSFSGLGGASETQYF. The CDR3 nucleotides are TGCGCCAGCAGCTTTTCGGGCCTCGGGGGGGCGTCGGAGACCCAGTACTTC.

The CDR3 protein is CASSFRDSRSANTGELFF. CDR3 DNA sequence: TGTGCCAGCAGCTTCCGGGACAGTAGGAGTGCGAACACCGGGGAGCTGTTTTTT. The chain links TRBV5-6 to TRBJ2-2, with 7 positions matching TRBD1. Germline CDR1 is SGHDT and CDR2 is YYEEEE. The trim removed 2 bases at V and 0 bases at J, leaving 10 bases unmatched. This CDR3 region has 18 residues.

The chain has TRBV5-8 and TRBJ2-2; D gene uncertain. The ends were cut back, 3 bases at V and 5 bases at J, with 11 bases in the middle. This CDR3 is built from 14 residues. Germline V CDR1 and CDR2: SGHTS, YDEGEE. CDR3 protein: CASSSREWTGELFF. CDR3 sequence (DNA): TGTGCCAGCAGCTCCCGCGAGTGGACCGGGGAGCTGTTTTTT.

The CDR3 DNA is TGTGCCAGCAGCTTAGTTCCGAGCAATGAGCAGTTCTTC. Protein product: CASSLVPSNEQFF. The chain joins TRBV7-9 to TRBJ2-1; D ambiguous. V gave up 1 base and J gave up 6 bases, with 7 bases separating them. This CDR3 has 13 residues. CDR1 SEHNR and CDR2 FQNEAQ come from the germline V gene (reference sequence).

Only one count was recorded for this clone. This chain joins TRBV4-3 and TRBJ2-6; D is undetermined. The CDR3 runs to 16 residues. Germline V gene sequence: CDR1 LGHNA, CDR2 YSLEER. Deletions cut 0 bases from V and 7 bases from J, with 13 bases between. CDR3 nucleotides: TGCGCCAGCAGCCAAGATAAGATGGCAGGCGCCAACGTCCTGACTTTC. Translated, it gives CASSQDKMAGANVLTF.

This chain links TRBV5-1 with TRBJ2-3; 11 nucleotides line up with TRBD2. Germline CDR1 SGHRS, CDR2 YFSETQ. V lost 5 bases and J lost 1; bases outside the gene matches: 6. The CDR3 contains 16 residues. The CDR3 here is CASRGGSGGGTDTQYF. Written as DNA, the CDR3 is TGCGCCAGCAGAGGTGGTAGCGGGGGGGGCACAGATACGCAGTATTTT. The full variable domain, in which reference TRBV5-1 and TRBJ2-3 provide the parts outside the CDR3, is KAGVTQTPRYLIKTRGQQVTLSCSPISGHRSVSWYQQTPGQGLQFLFEYFSETQRNKGNFPGRFSGRQFSNSRSEMNVSTLELGDSALYLCASRGGSGGGTDTQYFGPGTRLTVL.

The rearrangement uses TRBV30 and TRBJ1-5; D is perhaps TRBD1 (5 bases). V lost 4 bases and J 3 bases, leaving 10 bases between the germline ends. Looked up from germline, CDR1 is GTSNPN and CDR2 is SVGIG (reference sequence). This CDR3 has 13 residues. CDR3 amino acids: CAWTQGDNQPQHF. Here the CDR3 DNA reads TGTGCCTGGACCCAGGGTGACAATCAGCCCCAGCATTTT. Full variable domain (missing parts from reference TRBV30 and TRBJ1-5): SQTIHQWPATLVQPVGSPLSLECTVEGTSNPNLYWYRQAAGRGLQLLFYSVGIGQISSEVPQNLSASRPQDRQFILSSKKLLLSDSGFYLCAWTQGDNQPQHFGDGTRLSIL.

The chain joins TRBV19 to TRBJ2-1, with 12 bases identical to TRBD2. CDR3 size: 15 residues. Trimming removed 4 bases from V and 9 bases from J; junction bases left unmatched: 7. Germline V CDR1 and CDR2: LNHDA, SQIVND (reference sequence). As DNA, the CDR3 is TGTGCCAGTAGTACGCGGACTAGCGGGAAGGGTGAGCAGTTCTTC. As protein: CASSTRTSGKGEQFF.

The chain's CDR3 is CASRPRGVYEQYF. The CDR3 DNA follows: TGTGCCAGCAGACCCAGGGGGGTCTACGAGCAGTACTTC. The chain couples TRBV2 to TRBJ2-7; TRBD1 might be the D (7 bases). Germline values: CDR1 SNHLY, CDR2 FYNNEI. Trimming pared 6 bases from V and 3 bases from J, leaving 12 bases between. The CDR3 totals 13 residues.

The rearrangement links TRBV18 to TRBJ2-2; 8 bases agree with TRBD1. J gave up 3 bases and V 5 bases, and 2 bases lay outside the gene matches. Germline V gene sequence: CDR1 KGHSH, CDR2 LQKENI. This CDR3 is built from 14 residues. The CDR3 loop reads CASSSTGDTGELFF. CDR3 DNA sequence: TGTGCCAGCTCATCGACAGGGGACACCGGGGAGCTGTTTTTT.

The CDR3 DNA reads TGTGCCAGCTCACCTAAGCAGGGCGCCACTGAAGCTTTCTTT. It yields the protein CASSPKQGATEAFF. The J gene is TRBJ1-1, the V gene TRBV18, with D maybe TRBD1 (5 bases). V gave up 3 bases and J gave up 4 bases, with 12 bases separating them. This CDR3 comprises 14 residues. CDR1 and CDR2 from the germline V gene are KGHSH and LQKENI.

The chain has TRBV5-3 and TRBJ1-5; D uncertain. TRBV5-3 is marked as an open reading frame, function uncertain. This CDR3 is built from 13 residues. V was clipped by 3 bases and J by 0 bases, with 4 bases between them. This CDR3 is CARSSPSNQPQHF. CDR3 coding DNA: TGTGCCAGAAGCTCTCCTAGCAATCAGCCCCAGCATTTT.